Each of the 11 T cell receptor beta chains below was sequenced from the same sample in a study of cytomegalovirus exposure and HLA in healthy donors. The PCR contained 60 Vbeta and 13 Jbeta primers. Sequencing was performed with immunoSEQ multiplex PCR; in TCRdb, only in-frame clones are kept and a portion is missing. The data hold some 170,000 clones, with about four fifths observed a single time. The sequenced material came from PBMCs. These receptors were taken from a woman aged 45-59 years in good health and CMV-seronegative.

This chain links TRBV5-6 with TRBJ2-6; TRBD1 aligns across 7 bases. This CDR3 has 18 residues. In germline, CDR1 is SGHDT, CDR2 YYEEEE. With 4 bases clipped from V and 0 bases from J, the junction kept 10 bases outside the gene matches. CDR3 DNA sequence: TGTGCCAGCAGCCCGGGACAGATAATGAGCTCTGGGGCCAACGTCCTGACTTTC. It codes for CASSPGQIMSSGANVLTF.

This chain uses TRBV4-3 with TRBJ1-1, with a possible D match to TRBD1 (5 bases). Between the trimmed V and J ends, which lost 1 base and 4 bases, there was a span of 10 bases. CDR1 and CDR2 (germline): LGHNA, YSLEER. The CDR3 has 14 amino acids. The CDR3 nucleotides read TGCGCCAGCAGCCAAGTCGTGGGGGGCACTGAAGCTTTCTTT. Translation: CASSQVVGGTEAFF.

The chain is built from TRBV5-4 and TRBJ2-1; D gene ambiguous. This CDR3 spans 12 amino acids. The germline V gene has CDR1 SGHNT and CDR2 YYREEE (reference sequence). Trimming removed 2 bases from V and 11 bases from J, with 11 bases in between. The CDR3: CASSFGLLQQFF. DNA for the CDR3: TGTGCCAGCAGCTTTGGCCTGCTGCAGCAGTTCTTC.

The chain carries TRBV28 and TRBJ2-5; weak D call: TRBD1 (8 bases). The germline V gene has CDR1 MDHEN and CDR2 SYDVKM. The CDR3 is made up of 14 amino acids. The V gene lost 5 bases and the J gene lost 7 bases, with 17 bases spanning the gap. CDR3 nucleotide sequence: TGTGCCAGCAGTGAAGGACAGGGAGGGGGGACCCAGTACTTC. It is translated as CASSEGQGGGTQYF.

This clone was detected only a few times. The rearrangement uses TRBV4-3 and TRBJ2-2; 8 nucleotides line up with TRBD1. With V trimmed by 6 bases and J by 7 bases, 10 bases remained unmatched. This CDR3 region has 15 residues. Germline V gene data show CDR1 as LGHNA and CDR2 as YSLEER. The CDR3 coding sequence is TGCGCCAGCAGGGTGGACAGGGCCGCCCACGGGGAGCTGTTTTTT. It encodes CASRVDRAAHGELFF.

This chain uses TRBV4-3 with TRBJ2-7; 10 bases map to TRBD2. The J segment lost 7 bases and the V segment lost 0 bases, leaving 21 bases of the junction unmatched. The CDR3 spans 20 residues. Germline CDR1 reads LGHNA; CDR2 reads YSLEER. The CDR3 loop reads CASSQDGVRAGGLIFREQYF. DNA for the CDR3: TGCGCCAGCAGCCAAGATGGGGTCCGAGCGGGGGGGCTCATTTTTCGGGAGCAGTACTTC.

This clone was detected a few times. The chain recombines TRBV4-3 with TRBJ1-2; TRBD1 aligns across 7 bases. The V gene end was trimmed by 4 bases and the J gene end by 7 bases; junction bases not matched to a gene: 12. This CDR3 is 15 amino acids long. Germline V CDR1 and CDR2: LGHNA, YSLEER. CDR3 bases: TGCGCCAGCAGCCTTAACAGGGGTGATAGGGCTGGCTACACCTTC. Translating gives CASSLNRGDRAGYTF.

A few counts support this clone. The chain uses TRBV4-1 and TRBJ2-6; 10 nucleotides agree with TRBD2. The CDR3 is 21 residues long. Trimming cost V 0 bases and J 0 bases; bases outside gene matches: 11. Germline V gene lookup returns CDR1 MGHRA and CDR2 YSYEKL. This chain's CDR3 is CASSQDVGLAGALSGANVLTF. The CDR3 DNA follows: TGCGCCAGCAGCCAAGATGTGGGGCTAGCGGGGGCCCTCTCTGGGGCCAACGTCCTGACTTTC.

This sequence joins TRBV6-1 and TRBJ2-7; tentative D call: TRBD2 (5 bases). This CDR3 is 14 amino acids long. The V gene lost 2 bases and the J gene lost 3 bases, with 11 bases spanning the gap. Per the germline V gene, CDR1 is MNHNS and CDR2 is SASEGT. CDR3 bases: TGTGCCAGCAGTGAATATTTCACTAGCTACGAGCAGTACTTC. Its protein is CASSEYFTSYEQYF.

This rearrangement joins TRBV7-9 to TRBJ2-2; maybe TRBD1 (6 bases). CDR3 length: 16 residues. Trimming shortened V by 1 base and J by 2 bases, and 11 bases separated the two germline ends. The germline gives CDR1 SEHNR, CDR2 FQNEAQ (reference sequence). The CDR3 region has the DNA TGTGCCAGCAGCTTAGGTGGGACACCAAACACCGGGGAGCTGTTTTTT. It translates to CASSLGGTPNTGELFF.

This clone appeared a few times. The V and J genes are TRBV19 and TRBJ2-1; D gene ambiguous. The CDR3 runs to 13 residues. The V and J ends lost 3 bases and 7 bases respectively, with 10 bases between them. Germline V gene data show CDR1 as LNHDA and CDR2 as SQIVND (reference sequence). CDR3: CASSMGDLNEQFF. CDR3 bases: TGTGCCAGTAGTATGGGTGACTTAAATGAGCAGTTCTTC. Supplemented by reference TRBV19 and TRBJ2-1, the full variable domain reads DGGITQSPKYLFRKEGQNVTLSCEQNLNHDAMYWYRQDPGQGLRLIYYSQIVNDFQKGDIAEGYSVSREKKESFPLTVTSAQKNPTAFYLCASSMGDLNEQFFGPGTRLTVL.